The clone carrying this TCR beta chain was detected ten times or more. Its matching antigen is unknown. This record belongs to a study of regulatory T cells in long-lasting Graves disease. Findings and caveats of the study: Newly diagnosed Graves' patients had higher TCR diversity than persistent ones. Study was limited to peripheral blood, excluding thyroid tissue.

Sample time point: persistent/refractory GD, antithyroid drugs over 5 years with positive TRAb. PBMCs were the source of the RNA used for TCR sequencing. Germline loops: CDR1 LGHDT, CDR2 YNNKEL (reference sequence). CDR3 length: 15 residues. V dropped 5 bases and J dropped 2 bases, with 16 bases sitting between them. Through Arm-PCR of CDR3 regions and iRepertoire HTBI primers, TCR beta libraries were built. TCRdb reanalysed the multiplex PCR reads using MiXCR and keeps one entry per CDR3 protein. Of about 400,000 distinct CDR3 sequences detected, less than 25% appear once; the ten largest clones hold around 21%.

This chain connects TRBV3-1 to TRBJ2-7; either TRBD1 or TRBD2 may fit D (6 bases each). The sample consisted of peripheral blood mononuclear cells (PBMCs), taken when the disease was refractory, from a patient treated with antithyroid drugs. This clonotype originated in a female donor with Graves disease. The chain's CDR3 is CASSLVADSTYEQYF. The CDR3, as DNA: TGTGCCAGCAGCTTAGTAGCGGACAGCACCTACGAGCAGTACTTC.